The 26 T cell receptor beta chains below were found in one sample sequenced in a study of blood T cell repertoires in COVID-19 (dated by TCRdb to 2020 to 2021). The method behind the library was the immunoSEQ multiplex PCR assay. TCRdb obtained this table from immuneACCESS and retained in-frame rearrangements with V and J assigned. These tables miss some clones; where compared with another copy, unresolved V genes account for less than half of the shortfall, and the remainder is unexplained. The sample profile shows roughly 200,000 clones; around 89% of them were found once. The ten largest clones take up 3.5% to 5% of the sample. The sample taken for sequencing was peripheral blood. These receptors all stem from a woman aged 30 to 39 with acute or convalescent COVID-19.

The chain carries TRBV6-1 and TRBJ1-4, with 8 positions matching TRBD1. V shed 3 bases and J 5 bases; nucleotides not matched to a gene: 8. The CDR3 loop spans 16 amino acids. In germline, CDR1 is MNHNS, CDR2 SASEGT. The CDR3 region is CASSEQGAGTNEKLFF. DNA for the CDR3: TGTGCCAGCAGTGAGCAGGGGGCCGGGACGAATGAAAAACTGTTTTTT.

CDR3 DNA: TGTGCCACCGACCAGGCAAATGGGTACTTC. Translated: CATDQANGYF. The chain has TRBV24-1 and TRBJ2-5; D is undetermined. Germline loops: CDR1 KGHDR, CDR2 SFDVKD. Trimming removed 9 bases from V and 13 bases from J, with 14 bases in between. The CDR3 runs to 10 residues.

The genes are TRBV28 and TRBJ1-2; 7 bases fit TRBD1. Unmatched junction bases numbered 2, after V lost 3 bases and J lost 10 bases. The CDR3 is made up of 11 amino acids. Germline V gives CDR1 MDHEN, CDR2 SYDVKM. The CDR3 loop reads CASSFTGAYTF. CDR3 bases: TGTGCCAGCAGTTTTACAGGGGCCTACACCTTC.

CDR3 sequence reads: CASSPGPSGNTEAFF. The DNA for the CDR3 is TGCGCCAGCAGCCCCGGTCCCAGCGGGAACACTGAAGCTTTCTTT. J is TRBJ1-1 and V is TRBV4-1, with D unclear. The CDR3 is 15 residues long. Germline V lookup: CDR1 MGHRA, CDR2 YSYEKL. V was clipped by 4 bases and J by 1 base, with 13 bases between them.

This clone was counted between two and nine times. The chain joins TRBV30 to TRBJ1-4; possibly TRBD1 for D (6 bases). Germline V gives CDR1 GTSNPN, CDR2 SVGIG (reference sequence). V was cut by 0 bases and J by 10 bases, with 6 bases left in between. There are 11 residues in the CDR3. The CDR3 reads CAWSVGGKLFF. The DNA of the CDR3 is TGTGCCTGGAGTGTAGGGGGAAAACTGTTTTTT. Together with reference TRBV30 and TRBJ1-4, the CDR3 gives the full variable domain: SQTIHQWPATLVQPVGSPLSLECTVEGTSNPNLYWYRQAAGRGLQLLFYSVGIGQISSEVPQNLSASRPQDRQFILSSKKLLLSDSGFYLCAWSVGGKLFFGSGTQLSVL.

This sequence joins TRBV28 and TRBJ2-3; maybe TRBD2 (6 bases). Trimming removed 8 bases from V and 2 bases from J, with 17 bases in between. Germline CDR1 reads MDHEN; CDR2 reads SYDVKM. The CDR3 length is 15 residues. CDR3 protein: CASGGSGAFTDTQYF. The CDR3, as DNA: TGTGCCAGCGGAGGGAGCGGAGCCTTCACAGATACGCAGTATTTT.

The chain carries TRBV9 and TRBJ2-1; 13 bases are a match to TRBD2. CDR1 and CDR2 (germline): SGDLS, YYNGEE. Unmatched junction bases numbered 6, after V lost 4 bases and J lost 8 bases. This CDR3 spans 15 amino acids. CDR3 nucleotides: TGTGCCAGCAGCTATACTAGCGGGAGGGCAGATGAGCAGTTCTTC. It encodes CASSYTSGRADEQFF. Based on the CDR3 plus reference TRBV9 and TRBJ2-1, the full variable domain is DSGVTQTPKHLITATGQRVTLRCSPRSGDLSVYWYQQSLDQGLQFLIQYYNGEERAKGNILERFSAQQFPDLHSELNLSSLELGDSALYFCASSYTSGRADEQFFGPGTRLTVL.

CDR3 nucleotides: TGTGCCAGCAGCTTAGTGAGCAATGAGCAGTTCTTC. This translates into CASSLVSNEQFF. This sequence joins TRBV7-6 and TRBJ2-1; D gene ambiguous. With 1 base removed from V and 6 bases from J, the gap between germline ends came to 4 bases. The CDR3 has 12 amino acids. Germline V gives CDR1 SGHVS, CDR2 FNYEAQ.

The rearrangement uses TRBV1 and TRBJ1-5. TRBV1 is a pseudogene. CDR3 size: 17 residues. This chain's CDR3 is CTSSPLRDSGGNQPQHF. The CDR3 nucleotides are TGCACCAGCAGCCCACTTAGGGATTCGGGGGGCAATCAGCCCCAGCATTTT.

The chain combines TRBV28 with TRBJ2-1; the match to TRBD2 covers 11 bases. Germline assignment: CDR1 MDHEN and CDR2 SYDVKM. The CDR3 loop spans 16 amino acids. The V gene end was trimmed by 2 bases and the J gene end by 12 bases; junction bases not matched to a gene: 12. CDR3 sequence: CASSLRGTSGKRWQFF. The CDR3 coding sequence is TGTGCCAGCAGTTTACGGGGGACTAGCGGCAAACGCTGGCAGTTCTTC.

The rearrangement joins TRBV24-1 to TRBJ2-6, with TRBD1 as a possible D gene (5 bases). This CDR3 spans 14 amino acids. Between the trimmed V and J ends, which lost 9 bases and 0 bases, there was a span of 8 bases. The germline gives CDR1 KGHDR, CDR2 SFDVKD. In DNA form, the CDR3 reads TGTGCCACCGGGGCCAGCTCTGGGGCCAACGTCCTGACTTTC. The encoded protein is CATGASSGANVLTF.

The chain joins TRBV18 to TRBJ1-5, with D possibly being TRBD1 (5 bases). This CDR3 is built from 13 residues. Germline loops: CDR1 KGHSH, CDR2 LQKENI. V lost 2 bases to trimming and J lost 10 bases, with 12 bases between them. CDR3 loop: CASSPGGIGPQHF. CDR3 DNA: TGTGCCAGCTCACCAGGGGGGATAGGACCCCAGCATTTT.

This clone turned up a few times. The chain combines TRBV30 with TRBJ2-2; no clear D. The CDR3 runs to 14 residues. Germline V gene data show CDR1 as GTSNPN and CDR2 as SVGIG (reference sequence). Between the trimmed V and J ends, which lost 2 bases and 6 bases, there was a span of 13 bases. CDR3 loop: CAWSQAYHPGELFF. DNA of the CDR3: TGTGCCTGGAGTCAAGCGTATCACCCCGGGGAGCTGTTTTTT. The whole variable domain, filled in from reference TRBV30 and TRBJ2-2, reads SQTIHQWPATLVQPVGSPLSLECTVEGTSNPNLYWYRQAAGRGLQLLFYSVGIGQISSEVPQNLSASRPQDRQFILSSKKLLLSDSGFYLCAWSQAYHPGELFFGEGSRLTVL.

CDR3: CASSKAPRGTQYF. The CDR3 region has the DNA TGTGCCAGCAGCAAGGCCCCCCGCGGGACCCAGTACTTC. The chain recombines TRBV21-1 with TRBJ2-5; the table's D call, TRBD2, has no DNA check behind it. TRBV21-1 is described as a pseudogene. The CDR3 has 13 residues.

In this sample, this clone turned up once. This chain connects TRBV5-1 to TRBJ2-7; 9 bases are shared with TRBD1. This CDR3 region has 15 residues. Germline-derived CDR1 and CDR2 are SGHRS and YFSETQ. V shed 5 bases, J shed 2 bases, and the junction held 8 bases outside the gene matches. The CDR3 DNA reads TGCGCCAGCAGTTTAACCGGGACAGGGCCCTACGAGCAGTACTTC. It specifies CASSLTGTGPYEQYF.

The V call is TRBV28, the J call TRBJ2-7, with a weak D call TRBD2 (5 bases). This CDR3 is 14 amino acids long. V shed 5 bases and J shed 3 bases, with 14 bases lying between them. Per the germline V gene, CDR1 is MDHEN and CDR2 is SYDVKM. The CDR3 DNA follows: TGTGCCAGCAGTCTAAGCGGAGCCCACTACGAGCAGTACTTC. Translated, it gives CASSLSGAHYEQYF. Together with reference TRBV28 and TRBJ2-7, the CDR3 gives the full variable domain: DVKVTQSSRYLVKRTGEKVFLECVQDMDHENMFWYRQDPGLGLRLIYFSYDVKMKEKGDIPEGYSVSREKKERFSLILESASTNQTSMYLCASSLSGAHYEQYFGPGTRLTVT.

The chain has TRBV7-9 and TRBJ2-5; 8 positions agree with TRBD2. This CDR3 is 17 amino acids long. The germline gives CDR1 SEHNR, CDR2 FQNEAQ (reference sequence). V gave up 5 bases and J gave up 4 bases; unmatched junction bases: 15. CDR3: CASSPGAGAPSGETQYF. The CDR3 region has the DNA TGTGCCAGCAGCCCAGGAGCGGGAGCACCCTCGGGAGAGACCCAGTACTTC. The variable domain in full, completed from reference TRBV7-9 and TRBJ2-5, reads DTGVSQNPRHKITKRGQNVTFRCDPISEHNRLYWYRQTLGQGPEFLTYFQNEAQLEKSRLLSDRFSAERPKGSFSTLEIQRTEQGDSAMYLCASSPGAGAPSGETQYFGPGTRLLVL.

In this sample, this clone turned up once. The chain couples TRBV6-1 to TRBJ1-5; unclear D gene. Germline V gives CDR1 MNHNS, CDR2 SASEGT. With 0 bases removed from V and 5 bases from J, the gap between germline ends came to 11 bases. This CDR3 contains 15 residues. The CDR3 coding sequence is TGTGCCAGCAGTGAAGCGCTACTAGGCGATCAGCCCCAGCATTTT. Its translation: CASSEALLGDQPQHF.

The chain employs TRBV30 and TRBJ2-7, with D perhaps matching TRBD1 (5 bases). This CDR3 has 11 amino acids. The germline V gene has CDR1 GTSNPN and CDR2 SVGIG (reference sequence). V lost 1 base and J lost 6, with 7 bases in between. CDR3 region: CAWSGGAEQYF. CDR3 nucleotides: TGTGCCTGGAGTGGTGGGGCCGAGCAGTACTTC.

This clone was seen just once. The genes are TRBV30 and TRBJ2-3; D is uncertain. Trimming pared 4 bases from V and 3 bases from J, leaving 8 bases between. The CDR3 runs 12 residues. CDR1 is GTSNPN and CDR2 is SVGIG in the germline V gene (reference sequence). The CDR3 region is CAWNLQTDTQYF. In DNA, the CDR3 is TGTGCCTGGAACCTCCAGACAGATACGCAGTATTTT.

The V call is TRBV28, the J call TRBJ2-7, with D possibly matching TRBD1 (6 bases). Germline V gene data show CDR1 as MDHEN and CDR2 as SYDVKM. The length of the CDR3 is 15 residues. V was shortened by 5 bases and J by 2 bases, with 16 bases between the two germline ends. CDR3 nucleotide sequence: TGTGCCAGCAGTCCAGGTGGGGGCCTGGCCTACGAGCAGTACTTC. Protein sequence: CASSPGGGLAYEQYF.

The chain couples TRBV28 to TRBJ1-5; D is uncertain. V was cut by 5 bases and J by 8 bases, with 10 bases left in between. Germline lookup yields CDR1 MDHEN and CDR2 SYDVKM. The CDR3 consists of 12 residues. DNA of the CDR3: TGTGCCAGCAGTCCCCTTACGGAGCCCCAGCATTTT. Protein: CASSPLTEPQHF.

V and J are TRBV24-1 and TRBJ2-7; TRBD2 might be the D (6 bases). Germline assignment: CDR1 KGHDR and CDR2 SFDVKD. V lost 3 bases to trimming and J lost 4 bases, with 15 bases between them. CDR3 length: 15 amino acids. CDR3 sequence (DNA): TGTGCCACCAGTGATGGAGGTGGCGGGGAATACGAGCAGTACTTC. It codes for CATSDGGGGEYEQYF.

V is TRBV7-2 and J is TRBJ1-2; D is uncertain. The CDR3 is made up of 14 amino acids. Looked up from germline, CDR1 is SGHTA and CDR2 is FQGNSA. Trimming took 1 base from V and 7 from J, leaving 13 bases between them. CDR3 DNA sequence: TGTGCCAGCAGCTTAGACCACGGGAATGGTGGCTACACCTTC. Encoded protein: CASSLDHGNGGYTF.

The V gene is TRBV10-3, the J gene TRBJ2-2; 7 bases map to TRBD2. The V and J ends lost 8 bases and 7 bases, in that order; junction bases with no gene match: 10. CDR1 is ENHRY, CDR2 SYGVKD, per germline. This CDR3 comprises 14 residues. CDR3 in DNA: TGTGCCATCCGCGGGAGTGGCGGTAACGGGGAGCTGTTTTTT. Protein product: CAIRGSGGNGELFF.

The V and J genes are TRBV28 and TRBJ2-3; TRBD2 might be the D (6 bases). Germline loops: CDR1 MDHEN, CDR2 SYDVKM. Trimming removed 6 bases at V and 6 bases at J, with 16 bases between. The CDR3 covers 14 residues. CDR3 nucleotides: TGTGCCAGCAGGCCGGAGGGATTCGGGGATACGCAGTATTTT. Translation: CASRPEGFGDTQYF.